A selection of T cell receptor beta chains follows, all from one sample in a study of CD8+ T cells in alopecia areata. Clones were sequenced by immunoSEQ multiplex PCR, and TCRdb holds only the in-frame ones, with some missing. The data show 25,000 or so clones, around 50% seen once. Material: NKG2D-high CD8+ T cells sorted from blood. These receptors all come from a human donor with alopecia areata. Each CDR3 is given with its conserved first and last residue. Each record gives: V gene, D gene, clone size, CDR3 protein. The D gene is left open where the match is weak. Not every row has a clone size; where given, it reads once, few, many or a size class.

v_gene: TRBV11-1; d_gene: NA; abundance: NA; CDR3aa: CASGPSDTEAFF
v_gene: TRBV7-9; d_gene: NA; abundance: NA; CDR3aa: CASSPPGVALMGELFF
v_gene: TRBV27; d_gene: NA; abundance: NA; CDR3aa: CASSSSHYGYTF
v_gene: TRBV4-1; d_gene: NA; abundance: few; CDR3aa: CASSQGVNQETQYF
v_gene: TRBV7-9; d_gene: TRBD1; abundance: once; CDR3aa: CASSSTTGVNTEAFF
v_gene: TRBV7-8; d_gene: TRBD2; abundance: NA; CDR3aa: CASSLASGSYEQYF
v_gene: TRBV5-1; d_gene: NA; abundance: once; CDR3aa: CASSSGPTYEQYF
v_gene: TRBV28; d_gene: NA; abundance: NA; CDR3aa: CASSLRGISYEQYF
v_gene: TRBV27; d_gene: TRBD1; abundance: few; CDR3aa: CASSLWTGEGYTF
v_gene: TRBV11-3; d_gene: TRBD2; abundance: few; CDR3aa: CASSLGGLAYDEQFF
v_gene: TRBV6-1; d_gene: NA; abundance: NA; CDR3aa: CASGTWEQYF
v_gene: TRBV4-1; d_gene: NA; abundance: NA; CDR3aa: CASSQESCDRCSLGYTF
v_gene: TRBV5-1; d_gene: TRBD1; abundance: few; CDR3aa: CASSLDQQGANPLATNEKLFF
v_gene: TRBV5-1; d_gene: TRBD1; abundance: NA; CDR3aa: CASSLEGTGGQETQYF
v_gene: TRBV10-3; d_gene: NA; abundance: NA; CDR3aa: CAISTPSEPTDTQYF
v_gene: TRBV28; d_gene: NA; abundance: NA; CDR3aa: CASSLFGTSSGFANVLTF
v_gene: TRBV5-1; d_gene: NA; abundance: NA; CDR3aa: CASSLSRGGGNTIYF
v_gene: TRBV6-6; d_gene: NA; abundance: few; CDR3aa: CASSYLWGRVNQPQHF
v_gene: TRBV19; d_gene: TRBD1; abundance: few; CDR3aa: CASSIQGGSNQPQHF
v_gene: TRBV28; d_gene: NA; abundance: NA; CDR3aa: CASSLGQATYASGELFF
v_gene: TRBV27; d_gene: NA; abundance: NA; CDR3aa: CASSFSSPGAEYF
v_gene: TRBV13; d_gene: NA; abundance: NA; CDR3aa: CASSFTTGEANEQFF
v_gene: TRBV6-1; d_gene: NA; abundance: NA; CDR3aa: CASSMTDNYGYTF
v_gene: TRBV27; d_gene: NA; abundance: NA; CDR3aa: CASSWGLVEDTQYF
v_gene: TRBV5-5; d_gene: NA; abundance: few; CDR3aa: CASSWNPTGELFF
v_gene: TRBV27; d_gene: NA; abundance: NA; CDR3aa: CASSLMGNQPQHF
v_gene: TRBV6-5; d_gene: TRBD1; abundance: NA; CDR3aa: CASSVGQGEKLFF
v_gene: TRBV28; d_gene: NA; abundance: few; CDR3aa: CASSLEGWETQYF
v_gene: TRBV4-1; d_gene: NA; abundance: NA; CDR3aa: CASTTSVGAAYNEQFF
v_gene: TRBV5-4; d_gene: TRBD1; abundance: NA; CDR3aa: CASSYATGHLAEAFF
v_gene: TRBV5-1; d_gene: NA; abundance: once; CDR3aa: CASSLVPDGNTEAFF
v_gene: TRBV6-5; d_gene: NA; abundance: NA; CDR3aa: CASSYSKTSEKLFF
v_gene: TRBV28; d_gene: NA; abundance: NA; CDR3aa: CASSLGTAGLSYEQYF
v_gene: TRBV6-1; d_gene: NA; abundance: few; CDR3aa: CASSTPRGASYEQYF
v_gene: TRBV5-1; d_gene: TRBD1; abundance: NA; CDR3aa: CASSLGRDRIKQAFF
v_gene: TRBV19; d_gene: NA; abundance: NA; CDR3aa: CASSIVIGGSYEQYF
v_gene: TRBV7-2; d_gene: TRBD2; abundance: many; CDR3aa: CASSLSAGVSNEQFF
v_gene: TRBV6-5; d_gene: NA; abundance: NA; CDR3aa: CASSYSGSAEAFF
v_gene: TRBV6-4; d_gene: TRBD1; abundance: NA; CDR3aa: CASSPQGSSYNEQFF
v_gene: TRBV4-1; d_gene: NA; abundance: NA; CDR3aa: CASSQDPGPTYGYTF
v_gene: TRBV27; d_gene: NA; abundance: NA; CDR3aa: CASGTGGGYEQYF
v_gene: TRBV28; d_gene: NA; abundance: NA; CDR3aa: CASIKGRVSSYEQYF
v_gene: TRBV27; d_gene: TRBD1; abundance: few; CDR3aa: CASSPTGAYEQYF
v_gene: TRBV5-4; d_gene: NA; abundance: once; CDR3aa: CASTNTGETQYF
v_gene: TRBV5-1; d_gene: TRBD1; abundance: few; CDR3aa: CASSPIPHDRGAKEAFF